The rows below give T cell receptor beta chains drawn from one sample of a study of cytomegalovirus exposure and HLA in healthy donors. The table came from immunoSEQ multiplex PCR; TCRdb's copy has only in-frame clones and leaves some out. This repertoire includes over 90,000 clones. Source material: PBMCs. The receptors originated from a man aged 35-49 years in good health and CMV-seronegative. Both conserved end residues are part of each CDR3.

V	J	CDR3
TRBV5-5	TRBJ1-1	CASSSSMITEAFF
TRBV27	TRBJ2-7	CASSPRQSYEQYF
TRBV27	TRBJ2-5	CASSPGLAGETQYF
TRBV19	TRBJ2-1	CASSILESSYNEQFF
TRBV7-8	TRBJ2-5	CASSPAGLAGGSPTQYF
TRBV6-6	TRBJ2-7	CASRQPGGGSYEQYF
TRBV19	TRBJ2-1	CASSADRSSYNEQFF
TRBV19	TRBJ1-2	CASSINGPGGPDGYTF
TRBV28	TRBJ2-7	CATKLKAGDWNEQYF
TRBV10-1	TRBJ1-2	CASSAGTNEGYTF
TRBV6-1	TRBJ2-1	CASSALIAGSYNEQFF
TRBV6-6	TRBJ2-2	CASSRTGTGELFF
TRBV5-6	TRBJ2-7	CASSLGIGGRGYEQYF
TRBV4-3	TRBJ1-1	CASSQGSVGQYEAFF
TRBV11-2	TRBJ1-6	CASRSPQGLMYNSPLHF
TRBV6-1	TRBJ2-5	CASSEEDRGRTQYF
TRBV4-1	TRBJ2-3	CASSQGTSVADTQYF
TRBV5-1	TRBJ2-2	CASSRGDSYTGELFF
TRBV11-2	TRBJ1-1	CASSLDQVDTEAFF
TRBV9	TRBJ2-2	CASSVARAGAYTGELFF
TRBV10-3	TRBJ1-5	CAISEEVSGQPQHF
TRBV14	TRBJ2-7	CASSQGRTGSSYEQYF
TRBV25-1	TRBJ2-1	CASSDLSGNSYNEQFF
TRBV14	TRBJ2-1	CASSQDGLAGNEQFF
TRBV27	TRBJ2-3	CASVGGSPRRTDTQYF
TRBV7-6	TRBJ2-1	CASSPRLAEGDKQFF
TRBV18	NA	CASSPPGQGAYEQYF
TRBV11-2	TRBJ2-1	CASSFLSGGVGNEQFF
TRBV7-9	TRBJ2-3	CASSLAGVTDTQYF
TRBV6-1	TRBJ2-7	CASSEAVQGAATYEQYF
TRBV25-1	TRBJ2-5	CASSDRMEGWKSGRTQYF
TRBV6-5	TRBJ2-1	CASSYSGTTYNEQFF
TRBV30	NA	CAWSHSYEQYF
TRBV30	TRBJ1-2	CALGGDRVGGYTF
TRBV6-6	TRBJ2-2	CASMDRGGVRAGELFF
TRBV7-2	TRBJ1-5	CASSLRRQGDQPQHF
TRBV9	TRBJ2-7	CASSVGVAGGPYEQYF
TRBV7-9	TRBJ2-1	CASRRTDNNEQFF
TRBV7-2	TRBJ2-1	CASIMGQAVFF
TRBV12-5	TRBJ1-1	CASGLTLGVGLDTEAFF
TRBV15	TRBJ1-3	CATSRERLLSGNTIYF
TRBV7-9	TRBJ1-1	CASSLFQGSNTEAFF
TRBV10-1	TRBJ2-1	CASSEAPPYEQFF
TRBV6-4	TRBJ2-3	CASSEQGSDTQYF
TRBV13	NA	CASSLKTKTYEQYF
TRBV11-2	TRBJ2-2	CASSKGLATTRELFF
TRBV5-1	TRBJ1-1	CASSLVPSEGGAFF
TRBV30	NA	CAWSFPEGTYEQYF
TRBV2	TRBJ2-3	CASSEILLAASGDTQYF
TRBV12-5	TRBJ2-3	CASGLPRRGWAPDTQYF
TRBV18	TRBJ1-1	CASSPSGQMMNTEAFF
TRBV9	TRBJ2-5	CASSVAHRGGFQETQYF
TRBV6-5	TRBJ1-1	CAGLNRGQNTEAFF
TRBV11-2	TRBJ2-7	CASSLESGGTYEQYF
TRBV7-6	TRBJ2-3	CASSSRGTSGSDTQYF
TRBV7-6	TRBJ1-5	CASSFGVAGSNQPQHF
TRBV6-1	TRBJ1-6	CASSDPGTANNSPLHF
TRBV2	TRBJ2-1	CASSERRLAGDNEQFF
TRBV6-1	TRBJ2-7	CASSGTPSSYEQYF
TRBV7-2	TRBJ2-3	CASSLVGWEGQSDTQYF